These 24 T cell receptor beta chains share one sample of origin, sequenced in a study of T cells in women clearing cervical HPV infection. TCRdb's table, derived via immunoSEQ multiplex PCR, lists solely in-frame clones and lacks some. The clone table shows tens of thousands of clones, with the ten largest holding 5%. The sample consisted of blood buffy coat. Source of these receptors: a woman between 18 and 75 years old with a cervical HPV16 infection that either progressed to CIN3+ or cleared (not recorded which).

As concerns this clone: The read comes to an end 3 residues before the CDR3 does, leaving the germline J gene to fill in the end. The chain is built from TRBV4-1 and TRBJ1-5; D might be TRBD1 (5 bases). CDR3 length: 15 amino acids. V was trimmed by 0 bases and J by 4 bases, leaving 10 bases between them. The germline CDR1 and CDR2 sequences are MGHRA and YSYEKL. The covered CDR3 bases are TGCGCCAGCAGCCAAGATGACAGAACTAATCAGCCC. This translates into CASSQDDRTNQP. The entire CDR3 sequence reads CASSQDDRTNQPQHF.

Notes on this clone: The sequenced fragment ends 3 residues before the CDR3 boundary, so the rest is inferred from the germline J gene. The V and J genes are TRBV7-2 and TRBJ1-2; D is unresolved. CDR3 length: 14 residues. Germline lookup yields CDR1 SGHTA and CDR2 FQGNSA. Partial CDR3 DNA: TGTGCCAGCAGCTTAGCCGAACTAACCATGGAC. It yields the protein CASSLAELTMD. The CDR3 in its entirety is CASSLAELTMDYTF.

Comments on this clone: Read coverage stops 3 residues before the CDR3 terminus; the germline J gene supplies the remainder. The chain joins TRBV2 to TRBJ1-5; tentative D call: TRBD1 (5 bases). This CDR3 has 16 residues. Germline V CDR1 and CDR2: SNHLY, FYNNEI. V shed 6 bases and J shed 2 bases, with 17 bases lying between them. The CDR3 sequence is CASSADRREGNQPQHF. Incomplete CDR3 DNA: TGTGCCAGCAGCGCCGACCGCAGGGAGGGCAATCAGCCC.

The CDR3 here is CASSDGSRGGYNEQFF. The sequenced part of the CDR3 DNA is TGCGCCAGCAGCGATGGATCCAGGGGAGGCTACAATGAG. The chain carries TRBV5-1 and TRBJ2-1, with D possibly called TRBD1 or TRBD2 (6 bases each). The read falls 3 residues short of the CDR3 end, and the missing part is taken from the germline J gene. Between the trimmed V and J ends, which lost 4 bases and 3 bases, there was a span of 17 bases. Germline-derived CDR1 and CDR2 are SGHRS and YFSETQ. This CDR3 has 16 amino acids.

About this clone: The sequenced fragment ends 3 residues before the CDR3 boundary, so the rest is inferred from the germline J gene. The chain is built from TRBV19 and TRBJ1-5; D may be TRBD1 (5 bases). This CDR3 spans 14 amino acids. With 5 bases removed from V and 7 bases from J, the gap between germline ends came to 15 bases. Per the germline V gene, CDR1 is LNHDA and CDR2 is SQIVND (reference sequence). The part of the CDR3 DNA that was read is TGTGCCAGTAGTCCGAGGTGGGGGGAGCAGCCC. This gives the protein CASSPRWGEQP. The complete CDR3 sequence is CASSPRWGEQPQHF.

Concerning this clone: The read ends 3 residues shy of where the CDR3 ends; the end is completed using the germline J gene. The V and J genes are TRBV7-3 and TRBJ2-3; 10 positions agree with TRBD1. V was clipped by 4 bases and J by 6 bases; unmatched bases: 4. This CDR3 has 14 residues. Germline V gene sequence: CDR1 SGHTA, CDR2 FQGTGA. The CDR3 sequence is CASSSTGGKDTQYF. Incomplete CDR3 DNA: TGTGCCAGCAGCTCGACAGGGGGCAAGGATACG.

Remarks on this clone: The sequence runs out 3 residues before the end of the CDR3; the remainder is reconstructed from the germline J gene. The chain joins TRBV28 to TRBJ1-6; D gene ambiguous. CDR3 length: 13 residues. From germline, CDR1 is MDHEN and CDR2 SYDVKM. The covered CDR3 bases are TGTGCCAGTCGATCCGGCGGTGGTATTCCC. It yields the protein CASRSGGGIP. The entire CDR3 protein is CASRSGGGIPLHF.

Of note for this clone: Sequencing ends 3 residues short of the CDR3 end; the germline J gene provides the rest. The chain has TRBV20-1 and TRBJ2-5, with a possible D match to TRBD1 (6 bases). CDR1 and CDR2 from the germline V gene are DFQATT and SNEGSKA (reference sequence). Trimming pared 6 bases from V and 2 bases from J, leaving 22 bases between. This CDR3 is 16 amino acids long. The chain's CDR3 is CSALLSGAPFQETQYF. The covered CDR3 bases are TGCAGTGCCCTACTGTCAGGGGCGCCGTTTCAAGAGACC.

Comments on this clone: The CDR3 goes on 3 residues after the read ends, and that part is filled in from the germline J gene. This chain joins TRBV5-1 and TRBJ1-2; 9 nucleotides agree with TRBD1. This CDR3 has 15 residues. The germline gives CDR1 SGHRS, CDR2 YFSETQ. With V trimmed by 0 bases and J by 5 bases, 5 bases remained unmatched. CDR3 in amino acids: CASSLEGQGTYGYTF. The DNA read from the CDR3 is TGCGCCAGCAGCTTGGAGGGACAGGGCACATATGGC. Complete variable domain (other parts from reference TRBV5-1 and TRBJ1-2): KAGVTQTPRYLIKTRGQQVTLSCSPISGHRSVSWYQQTPGQGLQFLFEYFSETQRNKGNFPGRFSGRQFSNSRSEMNVSTLELGDSALYLCASSLEGQGTYGYTFGSGTRLTVV.

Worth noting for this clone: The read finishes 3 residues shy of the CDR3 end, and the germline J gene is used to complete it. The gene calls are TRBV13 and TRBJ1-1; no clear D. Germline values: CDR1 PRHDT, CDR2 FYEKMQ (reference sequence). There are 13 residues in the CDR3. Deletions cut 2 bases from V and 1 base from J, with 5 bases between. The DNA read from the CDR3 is TGTGCCAGCAGCTTACCGGGGAACACTGAA. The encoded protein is CASSLPGNTE. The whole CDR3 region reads CASSLPGNTEAFF.

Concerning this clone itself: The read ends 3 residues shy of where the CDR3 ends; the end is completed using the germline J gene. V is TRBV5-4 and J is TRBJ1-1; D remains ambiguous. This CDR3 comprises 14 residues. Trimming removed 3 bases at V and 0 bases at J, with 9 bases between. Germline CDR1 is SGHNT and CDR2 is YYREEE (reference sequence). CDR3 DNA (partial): TGTGCCAGCAGCTCCCTTAAGCTGAACACTGAA. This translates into CASSSLKLNTE. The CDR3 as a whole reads CASSSLKLNTEAFF.

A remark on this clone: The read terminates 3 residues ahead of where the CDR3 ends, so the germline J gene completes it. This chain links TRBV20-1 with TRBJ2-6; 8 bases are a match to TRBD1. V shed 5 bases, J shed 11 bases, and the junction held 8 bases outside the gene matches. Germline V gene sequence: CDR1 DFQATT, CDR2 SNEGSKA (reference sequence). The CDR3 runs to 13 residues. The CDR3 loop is CSAPPGQAHVLTF. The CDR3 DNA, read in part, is TGCAGTGCTCCCCCGGGACAGGCTCACGTC.

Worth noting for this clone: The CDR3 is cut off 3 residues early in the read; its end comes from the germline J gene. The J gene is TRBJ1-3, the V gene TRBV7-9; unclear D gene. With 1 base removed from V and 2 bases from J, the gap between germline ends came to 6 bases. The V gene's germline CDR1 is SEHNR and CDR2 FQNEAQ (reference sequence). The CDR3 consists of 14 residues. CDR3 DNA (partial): TGTGCCAGCAGCTTAGTGGGCACTGGAAACACC. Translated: CASSLVGTGNT. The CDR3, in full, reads CASSLVGTGNTIYF. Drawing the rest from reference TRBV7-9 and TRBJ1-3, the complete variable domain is DTGVSQNPRHKITKRGQNVTFRCDPISEHNRLYWYRQTLGQGPEFLTYFQNEAQLEKSRLLSDRFSAERPKGSFSTLEIQRTEQGDSAMYLCASSLVGTGNTIYFGEGSWLTVV.

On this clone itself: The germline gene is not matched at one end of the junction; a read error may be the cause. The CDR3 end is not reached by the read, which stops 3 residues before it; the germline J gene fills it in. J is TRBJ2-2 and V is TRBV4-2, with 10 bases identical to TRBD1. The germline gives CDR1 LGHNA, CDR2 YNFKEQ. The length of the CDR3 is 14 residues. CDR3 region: CASSWDRGNEKLFF. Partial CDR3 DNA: TGCGCCAGCAGCTGGGACAGGGGTAATGAAAAG.

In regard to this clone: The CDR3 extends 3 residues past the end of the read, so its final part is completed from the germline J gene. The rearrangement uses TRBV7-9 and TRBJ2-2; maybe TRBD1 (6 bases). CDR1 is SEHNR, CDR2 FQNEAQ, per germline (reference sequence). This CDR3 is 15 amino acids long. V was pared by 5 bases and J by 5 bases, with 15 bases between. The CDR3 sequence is CASSQTGMRTGELFF. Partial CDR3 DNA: TGTGCCAGCAGCCAAACAGGGATGAGGACCGGGGAG.

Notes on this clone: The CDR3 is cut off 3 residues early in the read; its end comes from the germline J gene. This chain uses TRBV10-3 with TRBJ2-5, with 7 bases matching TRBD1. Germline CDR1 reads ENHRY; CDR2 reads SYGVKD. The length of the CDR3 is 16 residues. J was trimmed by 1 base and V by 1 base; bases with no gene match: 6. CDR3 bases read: TGTGCCATCAGTGAGTGGTCACAGGGGACCCAAGAGACC. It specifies CAISEWSQGTQET. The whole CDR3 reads CAISEWSQGTQETQYF.

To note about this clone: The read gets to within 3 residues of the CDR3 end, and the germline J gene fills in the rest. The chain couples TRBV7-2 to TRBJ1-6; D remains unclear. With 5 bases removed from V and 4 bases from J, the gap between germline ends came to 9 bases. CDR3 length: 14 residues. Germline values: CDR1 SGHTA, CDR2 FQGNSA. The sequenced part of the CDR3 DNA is TGTGCCAGCAGCGAGACACCTTATAATTCACCC. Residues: CASSETPYNSP. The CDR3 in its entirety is CASSETPYNSPLHF.

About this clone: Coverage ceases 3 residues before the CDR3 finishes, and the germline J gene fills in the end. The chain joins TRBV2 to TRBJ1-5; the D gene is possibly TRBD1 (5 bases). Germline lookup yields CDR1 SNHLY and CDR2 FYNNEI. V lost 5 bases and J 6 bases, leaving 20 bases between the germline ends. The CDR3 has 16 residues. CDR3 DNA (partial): TGTGCCAGCAGTCAAAGTGGGATAAGGGGCATTCAGCCC. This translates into CASSQSGIRGIQP. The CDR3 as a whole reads CASSQSGIRGIQPQHF.

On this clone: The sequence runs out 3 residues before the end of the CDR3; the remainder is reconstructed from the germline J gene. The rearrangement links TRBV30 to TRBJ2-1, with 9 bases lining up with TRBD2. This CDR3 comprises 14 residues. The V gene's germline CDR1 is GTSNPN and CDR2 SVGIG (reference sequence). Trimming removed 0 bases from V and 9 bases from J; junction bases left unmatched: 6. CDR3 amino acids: CAWSVWGLAIEQFF. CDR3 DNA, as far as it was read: TGTGCCTGGAGTGTATGGGGACTAGCAATTGAG.

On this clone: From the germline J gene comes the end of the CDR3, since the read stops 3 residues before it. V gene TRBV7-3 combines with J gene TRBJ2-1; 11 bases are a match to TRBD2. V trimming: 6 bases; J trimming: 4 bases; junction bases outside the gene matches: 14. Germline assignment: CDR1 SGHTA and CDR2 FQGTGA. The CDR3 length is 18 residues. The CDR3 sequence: CASSYESGLAALYNEQFF. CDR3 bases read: TGTGCCAGCAGTTACGAATCGGGACTAGCGGCCTTATACAATGAG. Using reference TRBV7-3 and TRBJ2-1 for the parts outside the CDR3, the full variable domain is GAGVSQTPSNKVTEKGKYVELRCDPISGHTALYWYRQSLGQGPEFLIYFQGTGAADDSGLPNDRFFAVRPEGSVSTLKIQRTERGDSAVYLCASSYESGLAALYNEQFFGPGTRLTVL.

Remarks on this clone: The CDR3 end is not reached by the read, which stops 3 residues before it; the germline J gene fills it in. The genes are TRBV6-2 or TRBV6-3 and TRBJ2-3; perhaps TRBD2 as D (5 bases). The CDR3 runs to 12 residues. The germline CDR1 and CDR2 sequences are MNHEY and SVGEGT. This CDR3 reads CASSYSTGTQYF. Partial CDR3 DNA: TGTGCCAGCAGTTACTCGACGGGGACG.

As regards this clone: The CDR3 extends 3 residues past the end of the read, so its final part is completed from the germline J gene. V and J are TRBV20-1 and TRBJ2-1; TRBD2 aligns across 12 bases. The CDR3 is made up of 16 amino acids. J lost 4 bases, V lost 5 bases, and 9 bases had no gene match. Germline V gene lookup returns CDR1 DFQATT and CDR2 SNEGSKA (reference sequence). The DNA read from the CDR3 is TGCAGTGCTCGGCGACTAGCGGGGGCGTCTTACAATGAG. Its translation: CSARRLAGASYNE. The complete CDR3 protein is CSARRLAGASYNEQFF.

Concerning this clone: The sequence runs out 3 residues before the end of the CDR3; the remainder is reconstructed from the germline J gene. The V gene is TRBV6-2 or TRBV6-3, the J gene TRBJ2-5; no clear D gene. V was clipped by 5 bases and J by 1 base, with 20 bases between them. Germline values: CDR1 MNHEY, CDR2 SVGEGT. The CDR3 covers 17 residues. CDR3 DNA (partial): TGTGCCAGCAGTCCCTGGCCCAGCCGCCAGGCCCAAGAGACC. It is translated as CASSPWPSRQAQET. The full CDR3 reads CASSPWPSRQAQETQYF.

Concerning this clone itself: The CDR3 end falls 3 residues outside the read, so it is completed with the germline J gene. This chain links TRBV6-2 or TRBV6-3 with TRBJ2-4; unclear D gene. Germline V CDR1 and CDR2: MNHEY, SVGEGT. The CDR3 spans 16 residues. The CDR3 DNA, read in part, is TGTGCCAGCAGTTACTCCTTGCTAACCACTAACTATGGT. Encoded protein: CASSYSLLTTNYG. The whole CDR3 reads CASSYSLLTTNYGQYF.